These 5 T cell receptor beta chains came from one sample sequenced in a study of blood T cell repertoires in COVID-19. Only in-frame clones appear in the TCRdb table, and some are missing; sequencing was by immunoSEQ multiplex PCR. The repertoire includes some 200,000 clones, about 92% of them detected once, and roughly 1.2% sits in the top ten. Input material: peripheral blood. These receptors were obtained from a man aged 30 to 39 with acute or convalescent COVID-19.

The rearrangement links TRBV11-3 to TRBJ2-3; TRBD1 might be the D (6 bases). This CDR3 has 16 residues. The germline V and J ends were trimmed by 2 bases and 5 bases, with 17 bases remaining between them. Germline V gene data show CDR1 as SGHNT and CDR2 as YENEEA. CDR3 protein: CASSLRLTGKGDTQYF. The CDR3 nucleotides read TGTGCCAGCAGCTTACGGTTAACAGGGAAAGGAGATACGCAGTATTTT.

CDR3 in amino acids: CASSISGGPSYEQYF. CDR3 coding DNA: TGTGCCAGTAGTATAAGTGGGGGCCCTTCCTACGAGCAGTACTTC. The chain links TRBV19 to TRBJ2-7; possible D gene TRBD1, 6 bases. V lost 2 bases and J lost 1, with 12 bases in between. The CDR3 loop spans 15 amino acids. Per the germline V gene, CDR1 is LNHDA and CDR2 is SQIVND (reference sequence).

DNA for the CDR3: TGTGCCAGTAGTATAGTGCCGGGAGACCTTAGCAATCAGCCCCAGCATTTT. Its protein product is CASSIVPGDLSNQPQHF. The gene calls are TRBV19 and TRBJ1-5; D remains ambiguous. The CDR3 runs 17 residues. CDR1 and CDR2 (germline): LNHDA, SQIVND (reference sequence). Trimming pared 1 base from V and 0 bases from J, leaving 13 bases between.

The chain has TRBV5-8 and TRBJ2-1; D is unclear. V was pared by 8 bases and J by 6 bases, with 3 bases between. The germline gives CDR1 SGHTS, CDR2 YDEGEE. This CDR3 region has 9 residues. CDR3 protein: CARSNEQFF. The CDR3 DNA reads TGTGCCAGGAGCAATGAGCAGTTCTTC. The full variable domain, rest sourced from reference TRBV5-8 and TRBJ2-1, is EAGVTQSPTHLIKTRGQQATLRCSPISGHTSVYWYQQALGLGLQFLLWYDEGEERNRGNFPPRFSGRQFPNYSSELNVNALELEDSALYLCARSNEQFFGPGTRLTVL.

V usage is TRBV6-5 and J usage is TRBJ2-1; TRBD2 matches at 10 bases. V lost 7 bases, J lost 4 bases, and 7 bases stayed unmatched. This CDR3 spans 15 amino acids. Germline V lookup: CDR1 MNHEY, CDR2 SVGAGI. The CDR3 reads CASKASGSFYNEQFF. The CDR3 DNA sequence: TGTGCCAGCAAGGCTAGCGGGAGCTTTTACAATGAGCAGTTCTTC.